The next 27 T cell receptor beta chains were all read from a single sample in a study of blood T cell repertoires in COVID-19. Sequencing used immunoSEQ multiplex PCR; TCRdb keeps in-frame clones, though not all of them. The sample lists over 150,000 clones, 65% to 80% seen once, with 9.5% to 15% in the top ten. The sequenced sample was peripheral blood. The source of these receptors is a woman aged 45-59 years with acute or convalescent COVID-19.

This sequence joins TRBV19 and TRBJ2-7, with D maybe TRBD2 (5 bases). CDR1 is LNHDA, CDR2 SQIVND, per germline (reference sequence). Trimming left V 10 bases short and J 4 bases short, with 14 bases between. The CDR3 contains 12 residues. CDR3 protein: CATRGSLYEQYF. CDR3 DNA: TGTGCCACACGGGGATCCCTTTACGAGCAGTACTTC.

This rearrangement joins TRBV7-8 to TRBJ2-7; 8 bases match TRBD1. The CDR3 loop spans 14 amino acids. Germline CDR1 SGHVS, CDR2 FQNEAQ. After removal of 5 bases from V and 2 bases from J, the junction contained 5 bases not matched to a gene. CDR3 nucleotide sequence: TGTGCCAGCAGCACCTCAGGGGGCACCTACGAGCAGTACTTC. It yields the protein CASSTSGGTYEQYF.

V usage is TRBV19 and J usage is TRBJ1-5; TRBD1 agrees at 10 bases. Germline CDR1 and CDR2: LNHDA and SQIVND (reference sequence). The CDR3 runs 14 residues. V trimming: 9 bases; J trimming: 6 bases; junction bases outside the gene matches: 8. CDR3 sequence: CASVDRGRVQPQHF. The CDR3 nucleotides read TGTGCCAGCGTAGACAGGGGGCGCGTTCAGCCCCAGCATTTT.

The chain is built from TRBV24-1 and TRBJ2-2; 7 nucleotides align to TRBD1. Germline-derived CDR1 and CDR2 are KGHDR and SFDVKD. This CDR3 contains 15 residues. V was clipped by 9 bases and J by 1 base; unmatched bases: 7. The CDR3 coding sequence is TGTGCCACCGAGACCCGGGACAGGAACACCGGGGAGCTGTTTTTT. Encoded protein: CATETRDRNTGELFF.

The CDR3 is CASRSELAPVGNEQFF. CDR3 nucleotide sequence: TGTGCCAGCAGATCAGAACTAGCTCCAGTGGGCAATGAGCAGTTCTTC. V gene TRBV5-6 combines with J gene TRBJ2-1, with D possibly matching TRBD2 (6 bases). Germline V gene lookup returns CDR1 SGHDT and CDR2 YYEEEE. This CDR3 contains 16 residues. V was clipped by 5 bases and J by 6 bases, with 21 bases between them.

This clone was recorded once. This rearrangement joins TRBV28 to TRBJ2-7; TRBD2 matches at 9 bases. The CDR3 contains 17 residues. J was trimmed by 0 bases and V by 4 bases; bases with no gene match: 10. Germline V gives CDR1 MDHEN, CDR2 SYDVKM. CDR3 nucleotides: TGTGCCAGCAGTTCCCGAGGGAGCGGGAGGCCCTCCTACGAGCAGTACTTC. Protein product: CASSSRGSGRPSYEQYF.

The genes are TRBV4-1 and TRBJ2-7; TRBD2 matches at 14 bases. This CDR3 region has 17 residues. The germline gives CDR1 MGHRA, CDR2 YSYEKL. Unmatched junction bases numbered 10, after V lost 8 bases and J lost 1 base. In nucleotides, the CDR3 is TGCGCCAGCTCTCCCGGGACTAGCGGGAGAGGATCCTACGAGCAGTACTTC. Protein product: CASSPGTSGRGSYEQYF.

The chain recombines TRBV6-1 with TRBJ1-2, with D perhaps matching TRBD1 (5 bases). Germline V gene data show CDR1 as MNHNS and CDR2 as SASEGT. CDR3 length equals 15 residues. The germline V and J ends were trimmed by 2 bases and 4 bases, with 14 bases remaining between them. In nucleotides, the CDR3 is TGTGCCAGCAGTGAAAATCAGGGTCCGGGCTATGGCTACACCTTC. Translation: CASSENQGPGYGYTF.

The V gene is TRBV5-1, the J gene TRBJ1-4; no reliable D call. From germline, CDR1 is SGHRS and CDR2 YFSETQ. The CDR3 sequence is 14 residues long. The V end lost 0 bases, the J end lost 4 bases, and 7 bases lay between the germline ends. CDR3 sequence: CASSLEGVNEKLFF. CDR3 DNA sequence: TGCGCCAGCAGCTTGGAGGGAGTTAATGAAAAACTGTTTTTT.

The chain employs TRBV11-3 and TRBJ2-1, with 8 bases identical to TRBD2. The CDR3 is 15 residues long. The germline gives CDR1 SGHNT, CDR2 YENEEA. J gave up 4 bases and V 4 bases, and 6 bases lay outside the gene matches. CDR3 loop: CASSSTSALYNEQFF. DNA for the CDR3: TGTGCCAGCAGCTCGACTAGCGCACTTTACAATGAGCAGTTCTTC. Together with reference TRBV11-3 and TRBJ2-1, the CDR3 gives the full variable domain: EAGVVQSPRYKIIEKKQPVAFWCNPISGHNTLYWYLQNLGQGPELLIRYENEEAVDDSQLPKDRFSAERLKGVDSTLKIQPAELGDSAVYLCASSSTSALYNEQFFGPGTRLTVL.

The gene calls are TRBV6-1 and TRBJ2-2; TRBD2 matches at 11 bases. J was trimmed by 3 bases and V by 1 base; bases with no gene match: 1. The CDR3 length is 16 residues. The V gene's germline CDR1 is MNHNS and CDR2 SASEGT. CDR3 protein: CASSEGLAGYTGELFF. CDR3 DNA: TGTGCCAGCAGTGAAGGACTAGCGGGGTACACCGGGGAGCTGTTTTTT.

The J gene is TRBJ1-6, the V gene TRBV2; the match to TRBD1 covers 8 bases. Trimming removed 6 bases from V and 9 bases from J; junction bases left unmatched: 10. Germline CDR1 and CDR2: SNHLY and FYNNEI. This CDR3 spans 15 amino acids. The DNA for the CDR3 is TGTGCCAGCAGCAATGAACAGGGGGTGGGTTCACCCCTCCACTTT. This sequence encodes CASSNEQGVGSPLHF.

The rearrangement uses TRBV19 and TRBJ1-5, with D tentatively TRBD1 (6 bases). The germline V gene has CDR1 LNHDA and CDR2 SQIVND (reference sequence). The CDR3 contains 12 residues. V was clipped by 7 bases and J by 7 bases, with 11 bases between them. The chain's CDR3 is CASTGVGQPQHF. The CDR3 region has the DNA TGTGCCAGTACAGGGGTAGGCCAGCCCCAGCATTTT.

In this sample, this clone turned up a few times. The chain carries TRBV2 and TRBJ1-5; 9 positions match TRBD1. V gave up 6 bases and J gave up 0 bases; unmatched junction bases: 3. Germline V gene sequence: CDR1 SNHLY, CDR2 FYNNEI. CDR3 size: 15 residues. The CDR3 here is CASRRTGDSNQPQHF. CDR3 nucleotide sequence: TGTGCCAGCAGACGGACAGGGGATAGCAATCAGCCCCAGCATTTT.

This clone was seen a single time. The J gene is TRBJ1-1, the V gene TRBV7-2; D might be TRBD1 (6 bases). Per the germline V gene, CDR1 is SGHTA and CDR2 is FQGNSA. The V end was cut by 2 bases, the J end by 0 bases, with 13 bases between. The CDR3 totals 16 residues. The CDR3 nucleotides read TGTGCCAGCAGCTTACGCCGGACAGACATGAACACTGAAGCTTTCTTT. Its protein product is CASSLRRTDMNTEAFF.

The chain has TRBV9 and TRBJ2-1; tentative D call: TRBD2 (5 bases). V lost 6 bases and J 8 bases, leaving 21 bases between the germline ends. The CDR3 loop spans 15 amino acids. CDR1 is SGDLS and CDR2 is YYNGEE in the germline V gene. CDR3 region: CASTSNLHGGDEQFF. The DNA of the CDR3 is TGTGCCAGCACGTCTAATCTCCACGGAGGCGATGAGCAGTTCTTC. Supplemented by reference TRBV9 and TRBJ2-1, the full variable domain reads DSGVTQTPKHLITATGQRVTLRCSPRSGDLSVYWYQQSLDQGLQFLIQYYNGEERAKGNILERFSAQQFPDLHSELNLSSLELGDSALYFCASTSNLHGGDEQFFGPGTRLTVL.

The rearrangement uses TRBV14 and TRBJ2-1, with TRBD2 identical over 9 bases. The germline gives CDR1 SGHDN, CDR2 FVKESK. This CDR3 is 16 amino acids long. With 4 bases clipped from V and 3 bases from J, the junction kept 7 bases outside the gene matches. CDR3: CASSPERGAHYNEQFF. The CDR3, as DNA: TGTGCCAGCAGCCCTGAGCGGGGGGCCCACTACAATGAGCAGTTCTTC. The variable domain in full, with the rest retrieved from reference TRBV14 and TRBJ2-1, is EAGVTQFPSHSVIEKGQTVTLRCDPISGHDNLYWYRRVMGKEIKFLLHFVKESKQDESGMPNNRFLAERTGGTYSTLKVQPAELEDSGVYFCASSPERGAHYNEQFFGPGTRLTVL.

This chain uses TRBV11-2 with TRBJ1-6; TRBD1 matches at 7 bases. CDR3 length: 15 amino acids. Germline V gene sequence: CDR1 SGHAT, CDR2 FQNNGV. J lost 3 bases, V lost 3 bases, and 2 bases had no gene match. The CDR3: CASSFRGSYNSPLHF. Here the CDR3 DNA reads TGTGCCAGCAGCTTCAGGGGGAGCTATAATTCACCCCTCCACTTT. Full variable domain (outside the CDR3, taken from reference TRBV11-2 and TRBJ1-6): EAGVAQSPRYKIIEKRQSVAFWCNPISGHATLYWYQQILGQGPKLLIQFQNNGVVDDSQLPKDRFSAERLKGVDSTLKIQPAKLEDSAVYLCASSFRGSYNSPLHFGNGTRLTVT.

The rearrangement links TRBV18 to TRBJ2-4, with D perhaps TRBD2 (6 bases). The length of the CDR3 is 14 residues. The germline gives CDR1 KGHSH, CDR2 LQKENI. V lost 0 bases and J 12 bases, leaving 15 bases between the germline ends. This chain's CDR3 is CASSPPEGKMDQYF. CDR3 DNA: TGTGCCAGCTCACCACCGGAGGGAAAAATGGATCAGTACTTC.

The chain is built from TRBV7-9 and TRBJ2-7, with 8 bases lining up with TRBD2. V was clipped by 2 bases and J by 2 bases; unmatched bases: 2. The length of the CDR3 is 14 residues. Germline V gene data show CDR1 as SEHNR and CDR2 as FQNEAQ (reference sequence). CDR3 nucleotide sequence: TGTGCCAGCAGCTTAAGCGGGAGTCCCTACGAGCAGTACTTC. Translated, it gives CASSLSGSPYEQYF.

The J gene is TRBJ2-1, the V gene TRBV6-6; maybe TRBD2 (5 bases). The germline CDR1 and CDR2 sequences are MNHNY and SVGAGI (reference sequence). Trimming removed 7 bases at V and 9 bases at J, with 19 bases between. The CDR3 spans 14 residues. CDR3 region: CASTLGSPGGEQFF. As DNA, the CDR3 is TGTGCCAGCACCCTAGGATCCCCAGGAGGTGAGCAGTTCTTC.

The gene calls are TRBV5-1 and TRBJ2-3, with D perhaps matching TRBD1 (5 bases). The germline V gene has CDR1 SGHRS and CDR2 YFSETQ. This CDR3 has 15 residues. V was shortened by 1 base and J by 2 bases, with 11 bases between the two germline ends. The CDR3: CASSLRGLITDTQYF. As DNA, the CDR3 is TGCGCCAGCAGCTTGAGGGGCTTAATCACAGATACGCAGTATTTT.

The chain is built from TRBV4-3 and TRBJ2-1; TRBD2 might be the D (6 bases). CDR3 length: 13 residues. CDR1 is LGHNA, CDR2 YSLEER, per germline. Trimming took off 4 bases at V and 7 bases at J, with 11 bases between the two ends. CDR3 in amino acids: CASSPMTRNEQFF. In DNA, the CDR3 is TGCGCCAGCAGCCCGATGACTAGGAATGAGCAGTTCTTC.

V is TRBV7-2 and J is TRBJ2-1, with D possibly matching TRBD1 (6 bases). The CDR3 sequence is 15 residues long. CDR1 and CDR2 from the germline V gene are SGHTA and FQGNSA. V lost 6 bases to trimming and J lost 1 base, with 13 bases between them. This CDR3 reads CASRAGQGSYNEQFF. The CDR3 region has the DNA TGTGCCAGCAGGGCGGGCCAGGGGTCCTACAATGAGCAGTTCTTC.

This rearrangement joins TRBV3-1 (or the pseudogene TRBV3-2) to TRBJ1-6; D perhaps matches TRBD1 (6 bases). Germline V gene lookup returns CDR1 LGHDT and CDR2 YNNKEL (reference sequence). CDR3 length equals 15 residues. V was pared by 4 bases and J by 5 bases, with 12 bases between. This chain's CDR3 is CASSPRQVNNSPLHF. In DNA, the CDR3 is TGTGCCAGCAGCCCACGACAGGTTAATAATTCACCCCTCCACTTT.

V and J are TRBV30 and TRBJ1-4; TRBD1 is a possible D gene (6 bases). CDR3 length: 15 residues. CDR1 is GTSNPN, CDR2 SVGIG, per germline (reference sequence). The germline V and J ends were trimmed by 2 bases and 8 bases, with 18 bases remaining between them. The CDR3 DNA reads TGTGCCTGGAGTCCGCGACAGGACTCCGGGGAAAAACTGTTTTTT. Amino acids: CAWSPRQDSGEKLFF.

Comments on this clone: The same CDR3 also results from other DNA sequences found in this sample. CDR3 loop: CASSALAGASEQYF. The CDR3 bases are TGTGCCAGCAGCGCCCTAGCGGGAGCTTCCGAGCAGTACTTC. The genes are TRBV9 and TRBJ2-7, with 10 bases that match TRBD2. V lost 3 bases to trimming and J lost 6 bases; unmatched junction nucleotides: 6. This CDR3 is 14 amino acids long. Germline V CDR1 and CDR2: SGDLS, YYNGEE.